This T cell receptor beta chain was obtained from a study of identical twins. Broader study findings: The models gave estimates that fell short of the out-of-frame TCR alpha sharing seen in monozygotic twins. Conclusions came from cross-sectional statistical analysis, not from following the same donors.

MiXCR, run by TCRdb on the 5' RACE reads, gives a single entry per CDR3 protein. Among approximately 240,000 distinct CDR3 sequences, around 15% were seen once, and the ten largest hold 8.5% to 10%. The CDR3 spans 13 residues. The germline V gene encodes CDR1 KGHDR and CDR2 SFDVKD. With 9 bases removed from V and 0 bases from J, the gap between germline ends came to 7 bases. This clonotype was recorded many times. What it binds is not known. The genes are TRBV24-1 and TRBJ2-2, with D possibly being TRBD1 or TRBD2 (5 bases each). The sample comprised memory (CD45RO+) T cells sorted from blood. This TCR was sampled from a woman under 30 in good health. CDR3 residues: CATEGPNTGELFF. The CDR3 region has the DNA TGTGCCACCGAGGGGCCGAACACCGGGGAGCTGTTTTTT.